The rows below give T cell receptor beta chains drawn from one sample of a study of OX40 agonist ivuxolimab in advanced cancers. Sequenced by immunoSEQ multiplex PCR; TCRdb stores in-frame clones only, minus some. The sample contains some 80,000 clones, 87% of which appear only once. The sample in question was CD4+ or CD8+ T cells sorted from blood, obtained in a trial of the OX40 agonist ivuxolimab. Receptor source: an adult with an advanced solid tumor such as melanoma, head and neck, liver or kidney cancer. CDR3s include the opening cysteine and the closing phenylalanine or tryptophan. A D gene is named only where the DNA matches it firmly. Not all rows give a size; the values are once, few, many and, for expanded clones, a class.

d_gene: .; abundance: .; len: 14; v_gene: TRBV7-5; j_gene: TRBJ1-1; CDR3aa: CARSLNTGGTEAFF; CDR3nt: TGTGCCAGAAGTCTAAATACTGGGGGAACTGAAGCTTTCTTT
d_gene: TRBD1; abundance: few; len: 17; v_gene: TRBV7-9; j_gene: TRBJ1-4; CDR3aa: CASSSGQGDALNEKLFF; CDR3nt: TGTGCCAGCAGCTCGGGACAGGGGGACGCACTTAATGAAAAACTGTTTTTT
d_gene: .; abundance: .; len: 11; v_gene: TRBV20-1; j_gene: TRBJ2-1; CDR3aa: CSGQTRNEQFF; CDR3nt: TGCAGTGGCCAGACCCGGAATGAGCAGTTCTTC
d_gene: .; abundance: .; len: 14; v_gene: TRBV7-8; j_gene: TRBJ1-2; CDR3aa: CASSPDPVRNGYTF; CDR3nt: TGTGCCAGCAGCCCCGATCCTGTGAGAAATGGCTACACCTTC
d_gene: .; abundance: .; len: 15; v_gene: TRBV4-1; j_gene: TRBJ2-1; CDR3aa: CASSQQGPSYNEQFF; CDR3nt: TGCGCCAGCAGCCAGCAGGGGCCCTCCTACAATGAGCAGTTCTTC
d_gene: TRBD1; abundance: .; len: 14; v_gene: TRBV19; j_gene: TRBJ1-4; CDR3aa: CASRRGTGTEKLFF; CDR3nt: TGTGCCAGTAGGAGGGGGACAGGAACTGAAAAACTGTTTTTT
d_gene: .; abundance: once; len: 14; v_gene: TRBV5-1; j_gene: TRBJ1-2; CDR3aa: CASSLERGNYGYTF; CDR3nt: TGCGCCAGCAGCTTGGAGAGAGGAAACTATGGCTACACCTTC
d_gene: .; abundance: .; len: 15; v_gene: TRBV2; j_gene: TRBJ1-6; CDR3aa: CASRTGTFYNSPLHF; CDR3nt: TGTGCCAGCAGGACCGGAACCTTTTATAATTCACCCCTCCACTTT
d_gene: .; abundance: .; len: 15; v_gene: TRBV4-3; j_gene: TRBJ1-3; CDR3aa: CASSRDVRSGNTIYF; CDR3nt: TGCGCCAGCAGCCGGGACGTCCGCTCTGGAAACACCATATATTTT
d_gene: .; abundance: .; len: 14; v_gene: TRBV6-1; j_gene: TRBJ1-1; CDR3aa: CASQWEGMNTEAFF; CDR3nt: TGTGCCAGCCAGTGGGAGGGAATGAACACTGAAGCTTTCTTT
d_gene: .; abundance: .; len: 14; v_gene: TRBV7-2; j_gene: TRBJ2-3; CDR3aa: CASSLAGTADTQYF; CDR3nt: TGTGCCAGCAGCTTAGCCGGGACTGCGGATACGCAGTATTTT
d_gene: TRBD2; abundance: .; len: 18; v_gene: TRBV10-1; j_gene: TRBJ2-3; CDR3aa: CASSELARALAGGDTQYF; CDR3nt: TGCGCCAGCAGTGAGTTAGCCCGGGCGCTAGCGGGAGGAGATACGCAGTATTTT
d_gene: .; abundance: .; len: 15; v_gene: TRBV6-5; j_gene: TRBJ1-6; CDR3aa: CASRLGSSYNSPLHF; CDR3nt: TGTGCCAGCAGGCTAGGAAGCTCCTATAATTCACCCCTCCACTTT
d_gene: TRBD1; abundance: .; len: 14; v_gene: TRBV2; j_gene: TRBJ1-1; CDR3aa: CASMRQGLNTEAFF; CDR3nt: TGTGCCAGTATGAGACAGGGTTTGAACACTGAAGCTTTCTTT
d_gene: TRBD2; abundance: .; len: 14; v_gene: TRBV29-1; j_gene: TRBJ2-3; CDR3aa: CSAKAGGPTDTQYF; CDR3nt: TGCAGCGCCAAAGCGGGAGGGCCTACAGATACGCAGTATTTT
d_gene: TRBD2; abundance: .; len: 17; v_gene: TRBV11-2; j_gene: TRBJ2-5; CDR3aa: CASSLYGRLASGAVPYF; CDR3nt: TGTGCCAGCAGCTTATACGGTAGATTGGCTAGCGGGGCAGTGCCGTACTTC
d_gene: .; abundance: .; len: 13; v_gene: TRBV10-1; j_gene: TRBJ2-5; CDR3aa: CASSVQRRETQYF; CDR3nt: TGCGCCAGCAGTGTTCAACGAAGAGAGACCCAGTACTTC
d_gene: .; abundance: .; len: 14; v_gene: TRBV7-8; j_gene: TRBJ1-1; CDR3aa: CASSLLFAGSEAFF; CDR3nt: TGTGCCAGCAGCTTATTGTTTGCAGGGAGTGAAGCTTTCTTT